Reported below is one T cell receptor (beta chain). Germline V gene lookup returns CDR1 MNHEY and CDR2 SVGEGT. The length of the CDR3 is 13 residues. The ends lost 7 bases at V and 6 bases at J; junction bases unmatched: 5. For the second PCR, which ran for 7 to 11 cycles, a sample-barcoded 5' primer and a J-beta primer mix were used. Via MiXCR, TCRdb re-called the 5' RACE reads, giving one row per CDR3 protein. The sample contains more than 1,000,000 distinct CDR3 sequences, 20% to 25% of which appear only once. This entry is derived from a study of blood T cells in healthy people across ages. Across the study: Capture via template switching afforded approximately one barcoded beta molecule per two T cells.

These records were also assigned to another study, of T cells of mothers and their children. From that paper: Donors were a few healthy Caucasian mothers and their six children. Versus unrelated pairs, overlap was slightly higher in related mother-child pairs, without reaching significance.

The sequence derives from a girl aged 2 to 9 in good health. This chain uses TRBV6-2 or TRBV6-3 with TRBJ2-1; 8 nucleotides match TRBD2. Input material: blood. The CDR3 bases are TGTGCCAGCATTGGACTAGCACTCAATGAGCAGTTCTTC. Translated, it gives CASIGLALNEQFF.